The entry below gives a single T cell receptor beta chain sequence along with its context. The junction shows a germline mismatch at one end, possibly a read error. The data belong to a study of blood T cell repertoires in COVID-19. CDR3 size: 16 residues. CDR1 is SGDLS and CDR2 is YYNGEE in the germline V gene. The table came from immunoSEQ multiplex PCR; TCRdb's copy has only in-frame clones and leaves some out. The table shows a few hundred thousand clones, with around 86% occurring only once. V and J are TRBV9 and TRBJ2-6, with no clear D. This clonotype was obtained from a man in his fifties or sixties with active or convalescent COVID-19. Source material: peripheral blood. The CDR3 loop is CANSVYPVAGANVLTF. The CDR3 DNA sequence: TGTGCCAACAGCGTATATCCGGTAGCTGGGGCCAACGTCCTGACTTTC.